This T cell receptor beta chain originates from a study of control samples from healthy donors and cancer patients. This clone has just one count. Some clones are missing from TCRdb's copy, which holds only in-frame ones; the method was immunoSEQ multiplex PCR. The table has around 250,000 clones, about four fifths seen once. Germline V CDR1 and CDR2: SGHTA, FQGNSA. The length of the CDR3 is 15 residues. Trimming took off 1 base at V and 0 bases at J, with 10 bases between the two ends. Sequenced material: PBMCs. The rearrangement uses TRBV7-2 and TRBJ2-7; D remains ambiguous. The TCR comes from an older woman with lung cancer. CDR3: CASSLDGSSSYEQYF. The CDR3 DNA follows: TGTGCCAGCAGCTTAGACGGTAGCAGCTCCTACGAGCAGTACTTC. Full variable domain (remainder filled in from reference TRBV7-2 and TRBJ2-7): GAGVSQSPSNKVTEKGKDVELRCDPISGHTALYWYRQSLGQGLEFLIYFQGNSAPDKSGLPSDRFSAERTGGSVSTLTIQRTQQEDSAVYLCASSLDGSSSYEQYFGPGTRLTVT.